This T cell receptor beta chain was profiled in a study of CD8 T cells in ankylosing spondylitis. Study-level findings and limits: Some motif variants were previously reported in reactive arthritis synovial fluid and blood. Disease-associated clonotypes exhibited CD8+ identity and were relatively infrequent in peripheral blood.

This CDR3 region has 15 residues. Germline V gives CDR1 SNHLY, CDR2 FYNNEI. Between the trimmed V and J ends, which lost 4 bases and 4 bases, there was a span of 15 bases. About this clonotype itself: Its target is not known.

Quantitative 5'-RACE with molecular barcodes generated TCR beta libraries. MiXCR, run by TCRdb on the 5' RACE reads, gives a single entry per CDR3 protein. Among fewer than 200,000 distinct CDR3 sequences listed, approximately 16% were seen once. The receptor was isolated from a male donor with ankylosing spondylitis or in good health (not recorded which). Material for sequencing was blood, either unsorted or a sorted T cell fraction (not recorded which). The chain joins TRBV2 to TRBJ2-3; D possibly corresponds to TRBD2 (5 bases). CDR3 in DNA: TGTGCCAGCAGTGCCGGGGAAAAGAGGGCAGATACGCAGTATTTT. Amino acids: CASSAGEKRADTQYF.